These 28 T cell receptor beta chains were all obtained from the same sample, sequenced in a study of identical twins. TCRdb re-analysed the 5' RACE reads in MiXCR, keeping a single row per CDR3 protein. The data show roughly 250,000 distinct CDR3 sequences, around an eighth seen once. Sequencing input: memory (CD45RO+) T cells sorted from blood. The receptors come from a woman under 30 in good health.

The chain joins TRBV7-6 to TRBJ2-7; D is ambiguous. Trimming cost V 4 bases and J 2 bases, with 12 bases left between them. Per the germline V gene, CDR1 is SGHVS and CDR2 is FNYEAQ. The CDR3 loop spans 14 amino acids. CDR3 DNA: TGTGCCAGCAGCTACCGACACGGGCCCTACGAGCAGTACTTC. This encodes CASSYRHGPYEQYF.

This clonotype was seen only a few times. The chain is built from TRBV4-3 and TRBJ2-3, with unresolved D. Germline-derived CDR1 and CDR2 are LGHNA and YSLEER. The CDR3 contains 13 residues. V was cut by 0 bases and J by 6 bases, with 7 bases left in between. The CDR3 here is CASSQEYADTQYF. In DNA form, the CDR3 reads TGCGCCAGCAGCCAAGAATATGCGGATACGCAGTATTTT.

The chain joins TRBV5-1 to TRBJ2-1; 8 nucleotides agree with TRBD2. The CDR3 loop spans 16 amino acids. Germline assignment: CDR1 SGHRS and CDR2 YFSETQ. V gave up 6 bases and J gave up 8 bases; unmatched junction bases: 16. The CDR3 DNA is TGCGCCAGCACCCCACCGCAAAGCGGGAGTTTCCATGAGCAGTTCTTC. This sequence encodes CASTPPQSGSFHEQFF.

The chain combines TRBV21-1 with TRBJ1-1; the table's D call TRBD1 went unverified against the DNA. TRBV21-1 is tagged as a pseudogene. The CDR3 totals 16 residues. For the CDR3, the DNA is TGTGCCAGCAGCAAAGAGCCCAGGGTCATCCGGACTGAAGCTTTCTTT. Translation gives CASSKEPRVIRTEAFF.

This clonotype has only a few counts. This chain uses TRBV7-2 with TRBJ1-2; tentatively, D is TRBD1 (5 bases). The CDR3 is 11 amino acids. The germline V gene has CDR1 SGHTA and CDR2 FQGNSA. V gave up 3 bases and J gave up 11 bases, with 10 bases separating them. The CDR3 spells CASSFTRGYTF. In DNA form, the CDR3 reads TGTGCCAGCAGCTTTACTAGGGGATACACCTTC.

The chain is built from TRBV24-1 and TRBJ1-1, with a possible D match to TRBD1 (5 bases). This CDR3 contains 17 residues. The germline gives CDR1 KGHDR, CDR2 SFDVKD. V lost 5 bases and J lost 4, with 22 bases in between. The CDR3 reads CATSGRDGESGGTEAFF. The DNA for the CDR3 is TGTGCCACCAGTGGCCGGGACGGCGAAAGTGGGGGCACTGAAGCTTTCTTT.

This clonotype occurred a few times. The chain links TRBV9 to TRBJ2-5, with 11 bases identical to TRBD2. The CDR3 contains 14 residues. Per germline, CDR1 SGDLS and CDR2 YYNGEE. Trimming cost V 1 base and J 9 bases; bases outside gene matches: 5. CDR3 protein: CASSVSTSGSPQYF. CDR3 sequence (DNA): TGTGCCAGCAGCGTATCAACTAGCGGGAGCCCCCAGTACTTC.

The chain carries TRBV20-1 and TRBJ1-1, with TRBD1 matching 7 bases. The CDR3 extends over 13 amino acids. V trimming: 6 bases; J trimming: 3 bases; junction bases outside the gene matches: 7. Looked up from germline, CDR1 is DFQATT and CDR2 is SNEGSKA (reference sequence). The CDR3 coding sequence is TGCAGTGCGCAAATCGGGACAGACACTGAAGCTTTCTTT. Encoded protein: CSAQIGTDTEAFF.

This clonotype was observed a handful of times. This chain links TRBV14 with TRBJ2-3; a possible D gene is TRBD1 (5 bases). The CDR3 sequence is 13 residues long. CDR1 is SGHDN and CDR2 is FVKESK in the germline V gene. Trimming cost V 3 bases and J 5 bases, with 9 bases left between them. The CDR3 sequence is CASSQQGGDTQYF. In DNA form, the CDR3 reads TGTGCCAGCAGCCAGCAGGGTGGAGATACGCAGTATTTT.

The rearrangement links TRBV6-2 or TRBV6-3 to TRBJ2-4; possible D gene TRBD2, 7 bases. Germline CDR1 reads MNHEY; CDR2 reads SVGEGT. This CDR3 is built from 14 residues. V lost 6 bases, J lost 5 bases, and 14 bases lay in between. CDR3 bases: TGTGCCAGCAGCAGGCGGGGGCCGCAAAACATTCAGTACTTC. Translating gives CASSRRGPQNIQYF.

This clonotype was counted at least ten times. The chain employs TRBV3-1 and TRBJ1-1, with D hard to call. The germline V gene has CDR1 LGHDT and CDR2 YNNKEL (reference sequence). The CDR3 has 13 amino acids. The V end was cut by 1 base, the J end by 5 bases, with 8 bases between. CDR3 DNA: TGTGCCAGCAGCCAAGGGTCTGGAACTGAAGCTTTCTTT. This sequence encodes CASSQGSGTEAFF.

There are a few counts of this clonotype. The chain links TRBV6-6 to TRBJ1-4, with D possibly matching TRBD1 (5 bases). Trimming cost V 2 bases and J 5 bases, with 6 bases left between them. CDR1 is MNHNY, CDR2 SVGAGI, per germline (reference sequence). This CDR3 has 13 amino acids. This CDR3 reads CASSYRGNEKLFF. As DNA, the CDR3 is TGTGCCAGCAGTTACAGGGGCAATGAAAAACTGTTTTTT.

This clonotype was picked up a small number of times. CDR3 sequence: CASSLTGEEQYF. The DNA for the CDR3 is TGTGCCAGCAGCTTGACAGGGGAAGAGCAGTACTTC. The chain has TRBV5-5 and TRBJ2-7; 7 bases agree with TRBD1. After removal of 1 base from V and 7 bases from J, the junction contained 2 bases not matched to a gene. The CDR3 extends over 12 amino acids. Per germline, CDR1 SGHKS and CDR2 YYEKEE (reference sequence).

The V and J genes are TRBV20-1 and TRBJ2-7; unclear D gene. Trimming took off 2 bases at V and 5 bases at J, with 10 bases between the two ends. CDR1 and CDR2 (germline): DFQATT, SNEGSKA (reference sequence). The CDR3 runs to 12 residues. The DNA for the CDR3 is TGCAGTGCTAGAAGGGTGGCAGACGAGCAGTACTTC. This encodes CSARRVADEQYF.

This chain uses TRBV11-2 with TRBJ1-5; D is unclear. The CDR3 has 13 residues. Germline CDR1 is SGHAT and CDR2 is FQNNGV. V lost 9 bases and J 8 bases, leaving 17 bases between the germline ends. The CDR3 sequence is CASSVVPSKPQHF. Here the CDR3 DNA reads TGTGCCAGTTCGGTCGTCCCATCCAAGCCCCAGCATTTT.

This clonotype was detected a few times. The chain carries TRBV6-6 and TRBJ2-7; D may correspond to TRBD1 or TRBD2 (5 bases each). The V end was cut by 0 bases, the J end by 5 bases, with 8 bases between. Germline V CDR1 and CDR2: MNHNY, SVGAGI (reference sequence). The length of the CDR3 is 13 residues. Here the CDR3 reads CASSYSSGHEQYF. The CDR3 DNA follows: TGTGCCAGCAGTTACTCCTCGGGACACGAGCAGTACTTC.

V gene TRBV4-3 combines with J gene TRBJ1-6; D is ambiguous. With 0 bases removed from V and 7 bases from J, the gap between germline ends came to 7 bases. This CDR3 contains 14 residues. The germline CDR1 and CDR2 sequences are LGHNA and YSLEER. In DNA, the CDR3 is TGCGCCAGCAGCCAAGAGCATGGGAATTCACCCCTCCACTTT. It translates to CASSQEHGNSPLHF.

This clonotype was seen repeatedly, ten times or more. The rearrangement links TRBV5-1 to TRBJ2-5; 11 bases are a match to TRBD2. Trimming took 4 bases from V and 6 from J; bases not matched to a gene: 8. This CDR3 contains 15 residues. Germline CDR1 is SGHRS and CDR2 is YFSETQ. The CDR3 bases are TGCGCCAGCAGCAAGACTAGCGGGGTAGGACAGACCCAGTACTTC. This sequence encodes CASSKTSGVGQTQYF.

This clonotype turned up a few times. The V and J genes are TRBV10-3 and TRBJ2-1; possible D gene TRBD1, 7 bases. V dropped 6 bases and J dropped 9 bases, with 15 bases sitting between them. The CDR3 is made up of 13 amino acids. The germline CDR1 and CDR2 sequences are ENHRY and SYGVKD. The CDR3 bases are TGTGCCATCAGCTTCGGCCAGGGGGGTGAGCAGTTCTTC. It translates to CAISFGQGGEQFF.

This clonotype was detected only a few times. This sequence joins TRBV5-1 and TRBJ2-6; D might be TRBD2 (6 bases). CDR3 length equals 15 residues. Trimming took 7 bases from V and 2 from J, leaving 13 bases between them. In germline, CDR1 is SGHRS, CDR2 YFSETQ. The CDR3 is CASSYRETGANVLTF. CDR3 nucleotide sequence: TGCGCCAGCTCTTACCGGGAGACTGGGGCCAACGTCCTGACTTTC.

This clonotype was seen repeatedly, ten times or more. The chain combines TRBV12-5 with TRBJ2-1; D remains unclear. Trimming cost V 3 bases and J 4 bases, with 7 bases left between them. Germline V CDR1 and CDR2: LGHNT, FRNRAP. This CDR3 has 13 amino acids. The CDR3 DNA sequence: TGTGCTAGTGGTTTCAGTGTTTACAATGAGCAGTTCTTC. Translated: CASGFSVYNEQFF.

V and J are TRBV12-3 or TRBV12-4 and TRBJ1-2, with D possibly TRBD1 on 6 matching bases. This CDR3 contains 15 residues. Trimming shortened V by 5 bases and J by 2 bases, and 15 bases separated the two germline ends. This chain's CDR3 is CASSPTGRRNYGYTF. The CDR3 DNA reads as TGTGCCAGCAGTCCCACAGGGCGGCGGAACTATGGCTACACCTTC.

In its sample, this clonotype was seen many times. The chain couples TRBV5-1 to TRBJ2-7, with 8 bases identical to TRBD2. CDR3 length equals 15 residues. V lost 2 bases, J lost 5 bases, and 9 bases stayed unmatched. CDR1 and CDR2 (germline): SGHRS, YFSETQ. CDR3 DNA sequence: TGCGCCAGCAGCTTATTGATAGCGGGATCCCACGAGCAGTACTTC. Translation: CASSLLIAGSHEQYF.

This clonotype showed up just a few times. The V gene is TRBV30, the J gene TRBJ2-2, with D hard to call. CDR3 length equals 16 residues. The V end lost 0 bases, the J end lost 0 bases, and 11 bases lay between the germline ends. Germline lookup yields CDR1 GTSNPN and CDR2 SVGIG (reference sequence). The CDR3 DNA reads as TGTGCCTGGAGTGTAATCCAGCGACCGAACACCGGGGAGCTGTTTTTT. It is translated as CAWSVIQRPNTGELFF.

This clonotype was seen only a few times. V usage is TRBV19 and J usage is TRBJ1-4; the D is unclear. The germline V gene encodes CDR1 LNHDA and CDR2 SQIVND (reference sequence). Trimming took off 6 bases at V and 4 bases at J, with 18 bases between the two ends. The CDR3 totals 16 residues. The CDR3 DNA follows: TGTGCCAGTAGGTGGTCCGGACGGAGCCTTAATGAAAAACTGTTTTTT. This translates into CASRWSGRSLNEKLFF. The full variable domain, its missing parts supplied by reference TRBV19 and TRBJ1-4, is DGGITQSPKYLFRKEGQNVTLSCEQNLNHDAMYWYRQDPGQGLRLIYYSQIVNDFQKGDIAEGYSVSREKKESFPLTVTSAQKNPTAFYLCASRWSGRSLNEKLFFGSGTQLSVL.

V gene TRBV29-1 combines with J gene TRBJ2-4; tentatively, D is TRBD1 (6 bases). Germline-derived CDR1 and CDR2 are SQVTM and ANQGSEA. V was shortened by 3 bases and J by 7 bases, with 10 bases between the two germline ends. The CDR3 totals 12 residues. The CDR3 region is CSVEAGANIQYF. In DNA form, the CDR3 reads TGCAGCGTTGAGGCAGGGGCGAACATTCAGTACTTC.

The chain carries TRBV20-1 and TRBJ2-7; 8 bases are shared with TRBD1. CDR3 size: 15 residues. CDR1 is DFQATT, CDR2 SNEGSKA, per germline (reference sequence). The V and J ends lost 1 base and 3 bases, in that order; junction bases with no gene match: 8. The chain's CDR3 is CSARGQGSINYEQYF. CDR3 nucleotide sequence: TGCAGTGCTAGAGGACAGGGGTCAATTAACTACGAGCAGTACTTC.

This clonotype has more than one count but fewer than ten. The J gene is TRBJ1-1, the V gene TRBV14; D uncertain. Trimming removed 0 bases from V and 10 bases from J, with 12 bases in between. The CDR3 sequence is 13 residues long. CDR1 and CDR2 (germline): SGHDN, FVKESK. The CDR3 loop reads CASSQDRVLGAFF. In DNA form, the CDR3 reads TGTGCCAGCAGCCAAGATCGCGTGCTGGGAGCTTTCTTT.